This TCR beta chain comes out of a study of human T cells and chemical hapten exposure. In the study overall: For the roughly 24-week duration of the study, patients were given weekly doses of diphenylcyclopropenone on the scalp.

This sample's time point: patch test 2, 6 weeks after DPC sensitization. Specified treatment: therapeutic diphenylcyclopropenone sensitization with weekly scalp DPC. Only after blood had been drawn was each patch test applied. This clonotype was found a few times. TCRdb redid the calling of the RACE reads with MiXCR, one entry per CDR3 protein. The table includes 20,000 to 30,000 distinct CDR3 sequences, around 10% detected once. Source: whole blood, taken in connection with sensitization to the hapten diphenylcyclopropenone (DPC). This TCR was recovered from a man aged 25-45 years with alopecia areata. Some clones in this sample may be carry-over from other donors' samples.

The CDR3 coding sequence is TGCAGCGTTTGGGGGCAGATGAACACTGAAGCTTTCTTT. This encodes CSVWGQMNTEAFF. This rearrangement joins TRBV29-1 to TRBJ1-1; D may be TRBD1 (6 bases). The V and J ends lost 5 bases and 0 bases respectively, with 10 bases between them. The CDR3 runs 13 residues. Germline-derived CDR1 and CDR2 are SQVTM and ANQGSEA.